The clone carrying this T cell receptor (beta chain) was seen at least ten times. The sample belongs to a study of T cells in Graves' hyperthyroidism and ophthalmopathy. CDR3 size: 15 residues. The J segment lost 1 base and the V segment lost 2 bases, leaving 8 bases of the junction unmatched. Germline V gene sequence: CDR1 DFQATT, CDR2 SNEGSKA (reference sequence). TCR beta CDR3 sequences were amplified from RNA transcripts. Primed by the HTBI set, a first-round RT-PCR was run on the TCR CDR3. TCRdb re-called the multiplex PCR reads through MiXCR, storing one row per CDR3 protein. In the table there are 450,000 to 600,000 distinct CDR3 sequences, 11% to 15% of which are singletons.

The gene calls are TRBV20-1 and TRBJ2-7, with 7 bases fitting TRBD1. The sequencing sample was made of blood. This TCR was sampled from a woman in her forties with Graves' hyperthyroidism. The CDR3 bases are TGCAGTGCTAGAACGAAGGGACAGTGGTCCTACGAGCAGTACTTC. Protein product: CSARTKGQWSYEQYF.